Listed below are T cell receptor beta chains from one sample, sequenced in a study of T-cell reconstitution after alpha-beta-depleted transplantation in children. MiXCR was run by TCRdb on the PCR reads, yielding one entry per CDR3 protein. The table includes approximately 300,000 distinct CDR3 sequences, around 7.3% detected once. This specimen consisted of peripheral blood, obtained 360 days after TCRalphabeta/CD19-depleted stem cell transplant. The receptors were gathered from a female patient aged 2-9 years who had a stem cell transplant for Fanconi anemia, so the T cells may come from the graft donor. The CDR3 runs from the conserved cysteine through the conserved F or W. The D gene is left open where the match is weak. Some rows have no size entry. The others give once, few or many, or a class for an expanded clone.

clone_size,d_call,v_call,j_call,cdr3_nt,cdr3_aa
many,.,TRBV29-1,TRBJ1-2,TGCAGCGTTGAGATGGCTGATGGCTACACCTTC,CSVEMADGYTF
many,TRBD1,TRBV7-3,TRBJ1-6,TGTGCCAGCAGCTTAACGGGTGGTGACAGGGGTAATTCACCCCTCCACTTT,CASSLTGGDRGNSPLHF
.,.,TRBV19,TRBJ1-2,TGTGCCAGTACCGGGACACCACACAACTACACCTTC,CASTGTPHNYTF
many,.,TRBV28,TRBJ2-5,TGTGCCAGCAGTCCTCTCCAAGGGGCCCAGTACTTC,CASSPLQGAQYF
many,.,TRBV29-1,TRBJ2-1,TGCAGCGTTGAAGTGTGGGGAGCGGGTCAGTTCTTC,CSVEVWGAGQFF
.,.,TRBV28,TRBJ1-2,TGTGCCAGCAGTTTAGTCGCAGTGGGTAATGGCTACACCTTC,CASSLVAVGNGYTF
many,.,TRBV6-5,TRBJ2-7,TGTGCCAGCAGTTACGAGGGCGTTAGCTCCTACGAGCAGTACTTC,CASSYEGVSSYEQYF
many,TRBD2,TRBV20-1,TRBJ2-3,TGCAGTGCTGATCTAGCGGGGGACCGCACAGATACGCAGTATTTT,CSADLAGDRTDTQYF
many,.,TRBV7-3,TRBJ2-2,TGTGCCAGCAGCTTAAACCCACGGAACACCGGGGAGCTGTTTTTT,CASSLNPRNTGELFF
.,.,TRBV7-6,TRBJ1-1,TGTGCCAGCAGCTTAGCCCAGGGGAGGATACTGGACACTGAAGCTTTCTTT,CASSLAQGRILDTEAFF
many,.,TRBV12-3/TRBV12-4,TRBJ1-5,TGTGCCAGCAGCCCAGGGGTAGGGCAGCCCCAGCATTTT,CASSPGVGQPQHF
many,.,TRBV15,TRBJ1-1,TGTGCCACCAGCAGAGACGGGTTTGAAGCTTTCTTT,CATSRDGFEAFF
many,TRBD1,TRBV12-3/TRBV12-4,TRBJ1-5,TGTGCCAGCACTCCCGGGACAGGGGCTAACAGCAATCAGCCCCAGCATTTT,CASTPGTGANSNQPQHF
many,TRBD2,TRBV27,TRBJ2-1,TGTGCCAGCACCCCATTAGGACTAGCGGAGACCAATGAGCAGTTCTTC,CASTPLGLAETNEQFF
few,TRBD1,TRBV7-2,TRBJ1-5,TGTGCCAGCAGCGCGGACAGGGGTGGCAATCAGCCCCAGCATTTT,CASSADRGGNQPQHF
many,.,TRBV6-2/TRBV6-3,TRBJ2-1,TGTGCCAGCAGTTACTCCTTTGACACTAGGCCCTTTTTC,CASSYSFDTRPFF
few,TRBD2,TRBV29-1,TRBJ2-5,TGCAGCGTGGCCGGGACTAGCGGGGGCGGGACCCAGTACTTC,CSVAGTSGGGTQYF
few,TRBD1,TRBV2,TRBJ2-7,TGTGCCAGCAGTGGGGACAGGGGGCGAAACGAGCAGTACTTC,CASSGDRGRNEQYF
.,.,TRBV30,TRBJ1-1,TGTGCCTGGAGTGTCCAGGAAAACACTGAAGCTTTCTTT,CAWSVQENTEAFF
.,.,TRBV7-2,TRBJ1-5,TGTGCCAGCAGCACACTAGGGAGGGACCAGCATTTT,CASSTLGRDQHF
.,.,TRBV20-1,TRBJ2-5,TGCAGTGCTAGAGATTTAGTCGACAGGTGGGAAGGCAAAGAGACCCAGTACTTC,CSARDLVDRWEGKETQYF
few,.,TRBV20-1,TRBJ1-1,TGCAGTGCTAGCAACTACAAGGCGGGAGGGACTGAAGCTTTCTTT,CSASNYKAGGTEAFF
many,TRBD2,TRBV5-1,TRBJ2-3,TGCGCCAGCAGCTTGGGCGGGAGCTCAGATACGCAGTATTTT,CASSLGGSSDTQYF
.,.,TRBV5-8,TRBJ1-2,TGTGCCAGCAGCTTAACGGGGAGGATTTATGGCTACACCTTC,CASSLTGRIYGYTF
many,TRBD1,TRBV12-3/TRBV12-4,TRBJ2-1,TGTGCCAGCAGTTTATGGACAGGTCCCTACAATGAGCAGTTCTTC,CASSLWTGPYNEQFF
many,.,TRBV6-6,TRBJ1-3,TGTGCCAGCAGGGCGGAAGGAAACACCATATATTTT,CASRAEGNTIYF
.,.,TRBV20-1,TRBJ2-3,TGCAGTGCTAGAGATCCCCTACGTCTCACAGATACGCAGTATTTT,CSARDPLRLTDTQYF
many,.,TRBV27,TRBJ2-7,TGTGCCAGCAGTCCAGGACGGCCCTACGAGCAGTACTTC,CASSPGRPYEQYF
few,.,TRBV20-1,TRBJ1-6,TGCAGTATCCTGGAGGGGGAATGGACCTATAATTCACCCCTCCACTTT,CSILEGEWTYNSPLHF
many,.,TRBV12-3/TRBV12-4,TRBJ1-3,TGTGCCAGCACTCTAGACACGATCTCTGGAAACACCATATATTTT,CASTLDTISGNTIYF
few,TRBD1,TRBV5-6,TRBJ1-2,TGTGCCAGCAGAAGGGGGCCTGGCTACACCTTC,CASRRGPGYTF
few,.,TRBV6-2/TRBV6-3,TRBJ1-1,TGTGCCAGCATTTACTACGGGGCTCGGGATACTGAAGCTTTCTTT,CASIYYGARDTEAFF
few,.,TRBV7-8,TRBJ2-1,TGTGCCAGCAGCCCCTTGAGGGTCTCCTACAATGAGCAGTTCTTC,CASSPLRVSYNEQFF
many,.,TRBV3-1,TRBJ1-4,TGTGCCAGCAGCAGAGATCTAAACAGAGAAAAACTGTTTTTT,CASSRDLNREKLFF
many,.,TRBV20-1,TRBJ2-5,TGCAGTGCTAATTTTTGGCGGACCCAGTACTTC,CSANFWRTQYF
.,.,TRBV28,TRBJ1-4,TGTGCCAGCAGAGTCGACAGGTCGCGTGAAAAACTGTTTTTT,CASRVDRSREKLFF
.,TRBD2,TRBV27,TRBJ2-5,TGTGCCAGCAGTCCCTACCTAGCGGGGTCCCAAGAGACCCAGTACTTC,CASSPYLAGSQETQYF
many,.,TRBV29-1,TRBJ1-2,TGCAGCGGCTCCCTATCCGGGTCTCACGGCTACACCTTC,CSGSLSGSHGYTF
few,.,TRBV6-5,TRBJ1-5,TGTGCCAGCAGTTACGATCGGGAGGTAAAGCCCCAGCATTTT,CASSYDREVKPQHF
many,TRBD2,TRBV7-2,TRBJ2-3,TGTGCCAGCAGCTTAGCGACGACTAGCGGGGGAACAGATACGCAGTATTTT,CASSLATTSGGTDTQYF
few,TRBD1,TRBV6-1,TRBJ1-1,TGTGCCAGCAGTGGGGGACAGGGCCTGATTTTTGGTCGAGCTTTCTTT,CASSGGQGLIFGRAFF
many,TRBD1,TRBV29-1,TRBJ1-2,TGCAGCGTCGGTTGGACAGGGGGCGCGGATGGCTACACCTTC,CSVGWTGGADGYTF
.,.,TRBV6-2/TRBV6-3,TRBJ1-2,TGTGCCAGCAGTTTAATTGGAGTCTATGGCTACACCTTC,CASSLIGVYGYTF
many,TRBD2,TRBV2,TRBJ2-4,TGTGCCAGCAGTGAAGCTCCGGGACTAGTCAACATTCAGTACTTC,CASSEAPGLVNIQYF
.,.,TRBV18,TRBJ2-7,TGTGCCAGCTCACCAAAGGAGTACGAGCAGTACTTC,CASSPKEYEQYF
many,.,TRBV4-1,TRBJ1-4,TGCGCCAGCAGCCAAGGAAGCGCACCAACTAATGAAAAACTGTTTTTT,CASSQGSAPTNEKLFF
few,TRBD1,TRBV12-3/TRBV12-4,TRBJ1-4,TGTGCCAGCAGTTTAGGACAGGGGGCGGGAGAAAAACTGTTTTTT,CASSLGQGAGEKLFF
many,.,TRBV29-1,TRBJ2-2,TGCAGCTTCAGGGGTACCGGGGAGCTGTTTTTT,CSFRGTGELFF
many,.,TRBV7-3,TRBJ2-7,TGTGCCAGCAGCTCGACGACAGGAGGGGAGCAGTACTTC,CASSSTTGGEQYF
many,.,TRBV5-1,TRBJ1-2,TGCGCCAGCAGCTTGGAGCCCGGAGAGTCCTTTAGGGGCTACACCTTC,CASSLEPGESFRGYTF
many,TRBD1,TRBV6-5,TRBJ2-6,TGTGCCAGCAGTTACCCGACAGGGCTCTCTGGGGCCAACGTCCTGACTTTC,CASSYPTGLSGANVLTF
many,.,TRBV12-3/TRBV12-4,TRBJ1-2,TGTGCCAGCAGTTTAGAGGGGATGGGTGGCTACACCTTC,CASSLEGMGGYTF
.,.,TRBV11-2,TRBJ2-1,TGTGCCAGCAGCGGGATCCTGAACAATGAGCAGTTCTTC,CASSGILNNEQFF